The 20 T cell receptor beta chains reported below all come from one sample, sequenced in a study of cytomegalovirus exposure and HLA in healthy donors. Using immunoSEQ multiplex PCR, the repertoire was profiled, and TCRdb retains in-frame clones only, with some absent. The table shows approximately 220,000 clones, with around nine tenths occurring only once. Sequences were obtained from PBMCs. Receptor source: a young man in good health and CMV-seronegative.

V and J are TRBV7-9 and TRBJ2-1; 8 bases align to TRBD2. V gave up 5 bases and J gave up 0 bases; unmatched junction bases: 15. The CDR3 has 19 residues. Germline values: CDR1 SEHNR, CDR2 FQNEAQ (reference sequence). The CDR3 DNA is TGTGCCAGCAGCCCCCCAGGGCCTAGCGGGCTTGGCTCCTACAATGAGCAGTTCTTC. It translates to CASSPPGPSGLGSYNEQFF.

CDR3 region: CASSLVSRGYEQYF. DNA for the CDR3: TGCGCCAGCAGCTTGGTTTCCAGGGGGTACGAGCAGTACTTC. The chain is built from TRBV5-1 and TRBJ2-7; 7 positions match TRBD1. J gave up 4 bases and V 0 bases, and 4 bases lay outside the gene matches. Per germline, CDR1 SGHRS and CDR2 YFSETQ. This CDR3 comprises 14 residues.

This clone is a singleton in its sample. The V call is TRBV11-2, the J call TRBJ1-5; possibly TRBD1 for D (6 bases). CDR1 is SGHAT, CDR2 FQNNGV, per germline. V was trimmed by 5 bases and J by 2 bases, leaving 13 bases between them. The CDR3 covers 15 residues. CDR3 in DNA: TGTGCCAGCAGCACCGGGACACCCCGCAATCAGCCCCAGCATTTT. Protein product: CASSTGTPRNQPQHF.

The CDR3 DNA follows: TGCAGCGCTCGACAGGGGGCAGGAACTGAAGCTTTCTTT. Translation: CSARQGAGTEAFF. This chain joins TRBV29-1 and TRBJ1-1, with 10 positions matching TRBD1. With V trimmed by 7 bases and J by 5 bases, 7 bases remained unmatched. Germline assignment: CDR1 SQVTM and CDR2 ANQGSEA. There are 13 residues in the CDR3.

The chain recombines TRBV18 with TRBJ2-5, with 7 bases that match TRBD2. Trimming at V came to 0 bases and at J to 2 bases, leaving 9 bases not matched to a gene. Germline V CDR1 and CDR2: KGHSH, LQKENI. The length of the CDR3 is 17 residues. CDR3 sequence: CASSPPGGTHSQETQYF. For the CDR3, the DNA is TGTGCCAGCTCACCACCGGGGGGGACGCACTCTCAAGAGACCCAGTACTTC.

The gene calls are TRBV5-6 and TRBJ2-4, with a weak D call TRBD1 (6 bases). Germline CDR1 is SGHDT and CDR2 is YYEEEE. With 0 bases removed from V and 8 bases from J, the gap between germline ends came to 9 bases. This CDR3 is 13 amino acids long. The DNA of the CDR3 is TGTGCCAGCAGCTTGGCAGGGGTAGACATTCAGTACTTC. It yields the protein CASSLAGVDIQYF.

The V gene is TRBV7-2, the J gene TRBJ2-5; 8 positions agree with TRBD2. Germline loops: CDR1 SGHTA, CDR2 FQGNSA. There are 15 residues in the CDR3. Germline trimming cut 6 bases from V and 0 bases from J; bases unmatched to any gene: 6. As DNA, the CDR3 is TGTGCCAGCAGTTTAATGGGACTAGACCAAGAGACCCAGTACTTC. This sequence encodes CASSLMGLDQETQYF.

CDR3 amino acids: CASSVQERSEAFF. The CDR3 bases are TGCGCCAGCAGTGTACAGGAAAGGAGTGAAGCTTTCTTT. This rearrangement joins TRBV10-2 to TRBJ1-1; D perhaps matches TRBD1 (5 bases). The germline gives CDR1 WSHSY, CDR2 SAAADI. There are 13 residues in the CDR3. V shed 4 bases and J shed 7 bases, with 13 bases lying between them.

This chain joins TRBV19 and TRBJ2-7; 9 bases match TRBD1. The CDR3 covers 13 residues. The J segment lost 5 bases and the V segment lost 5 bases, leaving 4 bases of the junction unmatched. The germline V gene has CDR1 LNHDA and CDR2 SQIVND (reference sequence). The CDR3 DNA reads as TGTGCCAGTAGTGCGGGACAGGGCAACGAGCAGTACTTC. Amino acids: CASSAGQGNEQYF.

The J gene is TRBJ2-7, the V gene TRBV28; D unclear. With 8 bases removed from V and 4 bases from J, the gap between germline ends came to 15 bases. The CDR3 sequence is 13 residues long. Germline lookup yields CDR1 MDHEN and CDR2 SYDVKM. The CDR3 bases are TGTGCCAGCCAGACTGGGTATGCGTACGAGCAGTACTTC. Protein sequence: CASQTGYAYEQYF.

This clone has just a few counts. This rearrangement joins TRBV6-5 to TRBJ2-5; D not certain. CDR1 MNHEY and CDR2 SVGAGI come from the germline V gene. Trimming took 6 bases from V and 4 from J, leaving 15 bases between them. This CDR3 is 14 amino acids long. CDR3 sequence: CASSPQVKVETQYF. The CDR3, as DNA: TGTGCCAGCAGCCCCCAGGTGAAGGTAGAGACCCAGTACTTC.

This rearrangement joins TRBV19 to TRBJ1-1; 7 nucleotides agree with TRBD1. Germline assignment: CDR1 LNHDA and CDR2 SQIVND (reference sequence). The length of the CDR3 is 15 residues. The V gene end was trimmed by 3 bases and the J gene end by 5 bases; junction bases not matched to a gene: 9. CDR3: CASSIQDRPMTEAFF. CDR3 nucleotides: TGTGCCAGTAGTATTCAGGACAGGCCGATGACTGAAGCTTTCTTT.

CDR3 amino acids: CASSVQGGGTGELFF. Here the CDR3 DNA reads TGTGCCAGCAGTGTCCAGGGGGGAGGCACCGGGGAGCTGTTTTTT. The V and J genes are TRBV6-4 and TRBJ2-2; D is possibly TRBD1 (7 bases). Deletions cut 4 bases from V and 4 bases from J, with 13 bases between. Germline CDR1 is MRHNA and CDR2 is SNTAGT. The CDR3 loop spans 15 amino acids.

The chain couples TRBV4-3 to TRBJ2-7, with D tentatively TRBD1 (5 bases). Germline V gene sequence: CDR1 LGHNA, CDR2 YSLEER. V lost 4 bases and J 3 bases, leaving 16 bases between the germline ends. The CDR3 spans 15 residues. The CDR3 reads CASSLREPGIYEQYF. The CDR3 nucleotides read TGCGCCAGCAGCCTGCGAGAGCCAGGGATCTACGAGCAGTACTTC.

The chain is built from TRBV28 and TRBJ2-1; D call uncertain. The germline CDR1 and CDR2 sequences are MDHEN and SYDVKM. The ends were cut back, 2 bases at V and 0 bases at J, with 5 bases in the middle. The CDR3 is made up of 14 amino acids. The CDR3 sequence: CASSLRNSYNEQFF. The CDR3 bases are TGTGCCAGCAGTTTACGTAACTCCTACAATGAGCAGTTCTTC. Supplemented by reference TRBV28 and TRBJ2-1, the full variable domain reads DVKVTQSSRYLVKRTGEKVFLECVQDMDHENMFWYRQDPGLGLRLIYFSYDVKMKEKGDIPEGYSVSREKKERFSLILESASTNQTSMYLCASSLRNSYNEQFFGPGTRLTVL.

The genes are TRBV4-3 and TRBJ1-2; 7 bases line up with TRBD1. The CDR3 runs to 15 residues. Trimming cost V 4 bases and J 4 bases; bases outside gene matches: 9. CDR1 and CDR2 from the germline V gene are LGHNA and YSLEER. Written as DNA, the CDR3 is TGCGCCAGCAGCCCCCGACAGGGAGACTCCTATGGCTACACCTTC. Amino acids: CASSPRQGDSYGYTF.

On this clone: At one boundary the junction diverges from the germline segment, which might be a read error. This sequence joins TRBV5-1 and TRBJ2-7; TRBD2 aligns across 8 bases. The CDR3 is 16 amino acids. The germline V gene encodes CDR1 SGHRS and CDR2 YFSETQ. The CDR3, as DNA: TGCGCCAGCACCTTGGGCGGGAGCGGGGGCTCCTACGAGCAGTACTTC. Encoded protein: CASTLGGSGGSYEQYF.

This chain connects TRBV19 to TRBJ2-7; the match to TRBD1 covers 9 bases. From germline, CDR1 is LNHDA and CDR2 SQIVND (reference sequence). CDR3 size: 15 residues. The junction had 7 bases not matched to a gene; V was cut back by 5 bases and J by 2 bases. In DNA form, the CDR3 reads TGTGCCAGTAGTCCCCGGACAGGGGTCGCCTACGAGCAGTACTTC. Translated: CASSPRTGVAYEQYF.

This sequence joins TRBV10-3 and TRBJ1-2; weak D call: TRBD1 (6 bases). Germline V gene data show CDR1 as ENHRY and CDR2 as SYGVKD. V was pared by 2 bases and J by 5 bases, with 9 bases between. This CDR3 contains 13 residues. The CDR3 reads CAISEDQGYGYTF. CDR3 nucleotides: TGTGCCATCAGTGAGGACCAGGGGTATGGCTACACCTTC.

V and J are TRBV7-9 and TRBJ2-7, with D possibly being TRBD1 (5 bases). The V gene's germline CDR1 is SEHNR and CDR2 FQNEAQ (reference sequence). This CDR3 comprises 15 residues. Between the trimmed V and J ends, which lost 1 base and 4 bases, there was a span of 14 bases. Written as DNA, the CDR3 is TGTGCCAGCAGCTTAGGCACAGGCGACTTTTACGAGCAGTACTTC. It is translated as CASSLGTGDFYEQYF.